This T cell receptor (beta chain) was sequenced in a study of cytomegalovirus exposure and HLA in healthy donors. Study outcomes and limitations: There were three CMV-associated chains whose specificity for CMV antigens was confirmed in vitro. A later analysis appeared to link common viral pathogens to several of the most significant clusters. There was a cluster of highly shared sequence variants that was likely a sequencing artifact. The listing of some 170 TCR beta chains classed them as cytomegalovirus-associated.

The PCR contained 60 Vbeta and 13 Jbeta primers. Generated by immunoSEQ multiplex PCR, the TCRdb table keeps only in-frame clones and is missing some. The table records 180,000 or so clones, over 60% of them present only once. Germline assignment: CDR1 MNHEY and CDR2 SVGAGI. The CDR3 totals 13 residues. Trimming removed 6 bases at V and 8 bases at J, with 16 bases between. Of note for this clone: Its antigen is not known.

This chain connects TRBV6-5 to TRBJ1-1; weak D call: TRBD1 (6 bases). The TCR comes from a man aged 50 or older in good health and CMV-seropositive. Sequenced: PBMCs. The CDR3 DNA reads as TGTGCCAGCAGGGTACAGGGAAGACTAGAAGCTTTCTTT. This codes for CASRVQGRLEAFF.